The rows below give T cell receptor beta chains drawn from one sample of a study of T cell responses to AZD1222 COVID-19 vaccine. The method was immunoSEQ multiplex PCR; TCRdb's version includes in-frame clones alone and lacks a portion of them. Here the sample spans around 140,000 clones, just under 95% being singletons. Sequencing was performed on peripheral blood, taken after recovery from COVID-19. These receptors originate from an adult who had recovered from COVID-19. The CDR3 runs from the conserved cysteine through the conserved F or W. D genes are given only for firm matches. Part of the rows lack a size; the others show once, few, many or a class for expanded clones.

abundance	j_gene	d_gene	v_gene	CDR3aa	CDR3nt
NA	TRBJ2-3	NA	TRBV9	CASSPWDGGGDTQYF	TGTGCCAGCAGCCCGTGGGACGGTGGAGGAGATACGCAGTATTTT
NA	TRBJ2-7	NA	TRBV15	CATSRDEGRFYEQYF	TGTGCCACCAGCAGAGATGAAGGCCGGTTTTACGAGCAGTACTTC
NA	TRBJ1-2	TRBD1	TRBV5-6	CASSFVTGGRGYTF	TGTGCCAGCAGCTTCGTAACAGGGGGCCGGGGCTACACCTTC
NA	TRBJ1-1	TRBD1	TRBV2	CASGDRVTEAFF	TGTGCCAGTGGGGACAGGGTCACTGAAGCTTTCTTT
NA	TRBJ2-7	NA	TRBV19	CASSEQDRFYEQYF	TGTGCCAGTAGTGAACAGGACAGATTCTACGAGCAGTACTTC
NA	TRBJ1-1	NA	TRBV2	CASSEVGGSTEAFF	TGTGCCAGCAGTGAAGTGGGGGGCAGTACTGAAGCTTTCTTT
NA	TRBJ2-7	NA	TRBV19	CASSIFSSLRANSYEQYF	TGTGCCAGTAGTATATTCTCCTCCTTGAGGGCCAACTCCTACGAGCAGTACTTC
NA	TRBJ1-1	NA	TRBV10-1	CASSESPVGNTEAFF	TGCGCCAGCAGTGAGTCCCCGGTCGGGAACACTGAAGCTTTCTTT
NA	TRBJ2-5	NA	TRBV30	CAWSVYGETQYF	TGTGCCTGGAGTGTATACGGGGAGACCCAGTACTTC
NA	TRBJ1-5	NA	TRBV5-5	CASSSEGRGPQHF	TGTGCCAGCAGCTCGGAGGGGCGGGGGCCCCAGCATTTT
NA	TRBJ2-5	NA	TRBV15	CATSRAGWEETQYF	TGTGCCACCAGCAGAGCGGGGTGGGAAGAGACCCAGTACTTC
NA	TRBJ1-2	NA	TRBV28	CASSLKWGGGYTF	TGTGCCAGCAGTTTAAAGTGGGGGGGTGGCTACACCTTC
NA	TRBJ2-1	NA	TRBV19	CASSALGYNEQFF	TGTGCCAGTAGTGCTTTGGGGTACAATGAGCAGTTCTTC
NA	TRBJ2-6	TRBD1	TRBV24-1	CATSPWDRGNGANVLTF	TGTGCCACCTCACCATGGGACAGGGGGAACGGGGCCAACGTCCTGACTTTC
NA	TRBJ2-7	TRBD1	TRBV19	CASSPGTGTEQYF	TGTGCCAGTAGTCCCGGGACAGGGACCGAGCAGTACTTC
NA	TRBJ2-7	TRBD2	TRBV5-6	CASSLERLAGYSSSEQYF	TGTGCCAGCAGCTTGGAACGACTAGCGGGATATTCTTCGTCCGAGCAGTACTTC
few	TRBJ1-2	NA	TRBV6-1	CASSELSGGYTF	TGTGCCAGCAGTGAACTTTCCGGTGGCTACACCTTC
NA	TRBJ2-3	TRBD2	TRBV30	CAWSQGLAGEPDTQYF	TGTGCCTGGAGTCAGGGACTAGCGGGAGAACCAGATACGCAGTATTTT
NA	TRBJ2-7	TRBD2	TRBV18	CASSIGGSSYEQYF	TGTGCCAGCTCAATAGGCGGGAGCTCGTACGAGCAGTACTTC
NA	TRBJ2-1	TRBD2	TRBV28	CANSRTSGSNEQFF	TGTGCCAACTCACGGACTAGCGGGAGCAATGAGCAGTTCTTC
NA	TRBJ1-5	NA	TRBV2	CASSERGSGNQPQHF	TGTGCCAGCAGTGAAAGGGGGTCAGGCAATCAGCCCCAGCATTTT
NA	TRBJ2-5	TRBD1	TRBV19	CASSKDREGETQYF	TGTGCCAGTAGTAAGGACAGGGAAGGGGAGACCCAGTACTTC
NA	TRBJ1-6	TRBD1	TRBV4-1	CASSQGFAGGIAGGSPLHF	TGCGCCAGCAGCCAAGGCTTTGCAGGGGGCATCGCCGGCGGGTCACCCCTCCACTTT
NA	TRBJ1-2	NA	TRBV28	CASSPDVGRLRANYGYTF	TGTGCCAGCAGCCCGGACGTAGGACGCCTGAGAGCCAACTATGGCTACACCTTC
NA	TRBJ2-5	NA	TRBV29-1	CSVAEETQYF	TGCAGCGTTGCGGAAGAGACCCAGTACTTC
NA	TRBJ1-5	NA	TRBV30	CAWSVKGDGNQPQHF	TGTGCCTGGAGTGTAAAGGGGGACGGCAATCAGCCCCAGCATTTT
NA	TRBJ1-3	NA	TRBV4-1	CASSQPTVNTIYF	TGCGCCAGCAGCCAACCTACAGTTAACACCATATATTTT
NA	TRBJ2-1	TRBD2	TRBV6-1	CASSDLAGSHNEQFF	TGTGCCAGCAGTGACCTAGCGGGAAGTCACAATGAGCAGTTCTTC
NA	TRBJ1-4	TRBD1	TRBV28	CASSPGTGRFGWDEKLFF	TGTGCCAGCAGCCCTGGGACAGGGCGGTTTGGTTGGGATGAAAAACTGTTTTTT
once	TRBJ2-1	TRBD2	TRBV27	CASSFLPGLGYNEQFF	TGTGCCAGCAGTTTCCTCCCGGGACTAGGCTACAATGAGCAGTTCTTC
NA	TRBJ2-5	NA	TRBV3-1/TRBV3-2	CASSLLDSLEETQYF	TGTGCCAGCAGCCTCCTCGACAGCTTAGAAGAGACCCAGTACTTC
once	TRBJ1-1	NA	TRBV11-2	CASSSRVDTEAFF	TGTGCCAGCAGCTCCAGGGTTGACACTGAAGCTTTCTTT
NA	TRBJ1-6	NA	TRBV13	CASSLGGHSSPLHF	TGTGCCAGCAGCTTAGGGGGACATAGTTCACCCCTCCACTTT
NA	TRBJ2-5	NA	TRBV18	CASSPVTGTGETQYF	TGTGCCAGCTCACCGGTCACAGGGACTGGGGAGACCCAGTACTTC
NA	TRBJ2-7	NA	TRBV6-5	CASSPRTELPYEQYF	TGTGCCAGCAGTCCCCGGACGGAGCTCCCCTACGAGCAGTACTTC
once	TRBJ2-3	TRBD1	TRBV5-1	CASSLPRDSPTSTDTQYF	TGCGCCAGCAGCTTGCCCCGGGACAGTCCCACTAGCACAGATACGCAGTATTTT
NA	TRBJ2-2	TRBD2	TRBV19	CASSIVRGRAITTGELFF	TGTGCCAGTAGTATAGTTCGCGGGAGGGCCATCACTACCGGGGAGCTGTTTTTT
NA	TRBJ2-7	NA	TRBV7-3	CASSLRPGPYEQYF	TGTGCCAGCAGCTTACGTCCGGGGCCGTACGAGCAGTACTTC
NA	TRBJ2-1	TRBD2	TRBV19	CASSMPRLADYNEQFF	TGTGCCAGTAGTATGCCCCGTCTAGCGGACTACAATGAGCAGTTCTTC
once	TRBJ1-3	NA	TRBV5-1	CASSRSGDSRSGNTIYF	TGCGCCAGCAGTCGGAGTGGGGACTCCCGCTCTGGAAACACCATATATTTT
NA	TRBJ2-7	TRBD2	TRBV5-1	CASSSTSGPYEQYF	TGCGCCAGCAGCTCCACTAGCGGCCCCTACGAGCAGTACTTC
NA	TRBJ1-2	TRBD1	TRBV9	CASSVDRDRGFYGYTF	TGTGCCAGCAGCGTAGACCGGGACAGGGGGTTCTATGGCTACACCTTC
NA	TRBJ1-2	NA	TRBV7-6	CASSPTRTVRDYGYTF	TGTGCCAGCAGCCCCACTCGGACAGTTAGAGACTATGGCTACACCTTC
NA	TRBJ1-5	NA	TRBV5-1	CASSESDPSNQPQHF	TGCGCCAGCAGTGAATCGGACCCTAGCAATCAGCCCCAGCATTTT
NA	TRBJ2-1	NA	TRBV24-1	CATSSPGRTNEQFF	TGTGCCACCAGTTCCCCGGGGAGGACCAATGAGCAGTTCTTC
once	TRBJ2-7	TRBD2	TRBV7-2	CASSPGLAGAHYEQYF	TGTGCCAGCAGCCCAGGACTAGCGGGAGCTCATTACGAGCAGTACTTC
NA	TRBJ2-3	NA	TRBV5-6	CASSLVAVSTDTQYF	TGTGCCAGCAGCTTAGTGGCGGTTAGCACAGATACGCAGTATTTT
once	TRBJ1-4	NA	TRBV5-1	CASSKETTNEKLFF	TGCGCCAGCAGCAAAGAGACAACTAATGAAAAACTGTTTTTT
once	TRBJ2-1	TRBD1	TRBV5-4	CASSLVGTGDEQFF	TGTGCCAGCAGCTTGGTGGGGACAGGGGATGAGCAGTTCTTC
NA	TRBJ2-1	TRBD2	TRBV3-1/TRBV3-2	CASSRLAKDNEQFF	TGTGCCAGCAGCCGACTAGCGAAGGACAATGAGCAGTTCTTC
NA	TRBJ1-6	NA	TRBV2	CASRGDPRNSPLHF	TGTGCCAGCAGGGGGGACCCGCGTAATTCACCCCTCCACTTT
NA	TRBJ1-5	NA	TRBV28	CASSPQAGYSNQPQHF	TGTGCCAGCAGTCCCCAGGCGGGATATAGCAATCAGCCCCAGCATTTT
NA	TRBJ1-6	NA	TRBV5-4	CASSRINSPLHF	TGTGCCAGCAGCCGGATTAATTCACCCCTCCACTTT
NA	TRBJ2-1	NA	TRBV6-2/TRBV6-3	CASSYGFEQFF	TGTGCCAGCAGTTACGGGTTTGAGCAGTTCTTC
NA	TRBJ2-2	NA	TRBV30	CAWSSSGAGELFF	TGTGCCTGGAGTTCTTCGGGAGCGGGGGAGCTGTTTTTT